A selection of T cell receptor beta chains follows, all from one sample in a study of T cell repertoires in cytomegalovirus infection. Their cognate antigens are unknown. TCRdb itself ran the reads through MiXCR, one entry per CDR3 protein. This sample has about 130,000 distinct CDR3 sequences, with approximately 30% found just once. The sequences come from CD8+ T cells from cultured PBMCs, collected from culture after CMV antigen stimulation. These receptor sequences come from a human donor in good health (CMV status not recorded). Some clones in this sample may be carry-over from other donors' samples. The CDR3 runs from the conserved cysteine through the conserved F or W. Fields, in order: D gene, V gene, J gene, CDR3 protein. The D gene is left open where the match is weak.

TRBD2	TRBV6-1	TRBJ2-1	CASSRGLAAVNNEQFF
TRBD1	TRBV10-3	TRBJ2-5	CAISEQGAETQYF
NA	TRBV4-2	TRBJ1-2	CASSQESAPDYGYTF
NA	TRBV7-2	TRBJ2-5	CASSLTAGQETQYF
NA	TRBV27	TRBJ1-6	CASSLLDSLNSPLHF
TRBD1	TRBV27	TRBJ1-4	CASRELGTGGEKLFF
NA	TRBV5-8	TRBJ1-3	CASSSTGLGNTIYF
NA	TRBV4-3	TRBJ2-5	CASSQDRAGMAQETQYF
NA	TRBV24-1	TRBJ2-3	CATSDFWESSSDTQYF
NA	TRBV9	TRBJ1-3	CASSSGRISGNTIYF
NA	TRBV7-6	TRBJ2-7	CASSLVGESSYEQYF
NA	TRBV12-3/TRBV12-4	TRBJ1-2	CASSFTSNYGYTF
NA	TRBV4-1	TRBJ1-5	CASSQDGGPSNQPQHF
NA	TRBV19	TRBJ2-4	CASSIKPERQQNIQYF
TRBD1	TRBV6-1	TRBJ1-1	CASSEIAGQGDTEAFF
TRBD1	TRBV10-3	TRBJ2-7	CATGQGGEQYF
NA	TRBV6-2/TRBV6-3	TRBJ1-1	CASSSNTEAFF
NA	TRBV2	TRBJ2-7	CASAGYEQYF
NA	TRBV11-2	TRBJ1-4	CASSPFSAKLFF
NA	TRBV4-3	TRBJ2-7	CASSQGQEMREQYF
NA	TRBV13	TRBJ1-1	CASSLSNFRGEAFF
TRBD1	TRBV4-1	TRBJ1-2	CASSQMRDRGRSRGYTF
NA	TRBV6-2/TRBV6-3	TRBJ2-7	CASRPKTGLRSYEQYF
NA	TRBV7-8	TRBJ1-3	CASSLDGGRNTIYF
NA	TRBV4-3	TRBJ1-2	CASSQEAGTSYGYTF
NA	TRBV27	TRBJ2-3	CASSLQGWADTQYF
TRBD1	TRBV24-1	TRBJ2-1	CATSAPSQGEDNEQFF
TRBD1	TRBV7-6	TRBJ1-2	CASSLLTGGIDGYTF
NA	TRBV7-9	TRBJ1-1	CASSLDPGTEAFF
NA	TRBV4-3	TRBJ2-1	CASSQDPAGTYNEQFF
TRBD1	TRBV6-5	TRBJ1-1	CASSSGTGDTEAFF
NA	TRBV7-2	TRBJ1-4	CASSLGRSNEKLFF
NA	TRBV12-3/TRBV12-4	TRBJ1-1	CASSPYGSAGNAFF
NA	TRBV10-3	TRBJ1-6	CAISEGFHNSPLHF
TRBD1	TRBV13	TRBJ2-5	CASSLRTGQETQYF
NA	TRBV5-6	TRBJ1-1	CASSSPGPIMNTEAFF
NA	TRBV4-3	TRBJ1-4	CASSQDMPGGYRAEKLFF
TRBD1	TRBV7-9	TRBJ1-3	CASSSRDRDYLSSGNTIYF
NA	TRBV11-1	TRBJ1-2	CASKRASMNWDGYTF
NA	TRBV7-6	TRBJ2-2	CASSLAGELFF
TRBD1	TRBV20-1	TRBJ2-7	CSARRTGRNEQYF
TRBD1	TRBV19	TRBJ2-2	CATDRAPGELFF
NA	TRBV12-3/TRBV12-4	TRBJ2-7	CASSLAPKTEQYF
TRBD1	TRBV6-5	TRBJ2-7	CASSYLPDRVDEQYF
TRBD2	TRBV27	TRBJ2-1	CASSIGGGANEQFF
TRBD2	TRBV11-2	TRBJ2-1	CASSLEAGDLNEQFF
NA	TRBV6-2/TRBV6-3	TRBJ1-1	CASSYSPGGSSYTEAFF
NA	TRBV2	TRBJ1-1	CASSPTTASNTEAFF
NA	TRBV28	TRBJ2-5	CASRGSDSNQETQYF
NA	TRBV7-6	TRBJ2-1	CASSLGTRSYNEQFF
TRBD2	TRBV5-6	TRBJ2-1	CASSFGRGSSYNEQFF